This is a list of T cell receptor beta chains from one sample in a study of regulatory T cells in long-lasting Graves disease. TCRdb itself ran the multiplex PCR reads through MiXCR, one entry per CDR3 protein. The data hold around 460,000 distinct CDR3 sequences, with about 15% observed a single time. These data were also filed under a second study, of T cells in Graves' hyperthyroidism and ophthalmopathy.

This specimen was peripheral blood mononuclear cells (PBMCs), taken at new diagnosis, from a patient treated with antithyroid drugs. These receptors were collected from a woman between 50 and 59 years old with Graves disease. Each CDR3 is given with its conserved first and last residue. Fields, in order: clone size, D gene, V gene, J gene, CDR3 protein, CDR3 DNA. A D gene is named only where the DNA matches it firmly. Where a row states a size, it is once, few, many or the class of an expanded clone; other rows omit it.

clone size: many
D gene: NA
V gene: TRBV28
J gene: TRBJ2-1
CDR3 protein: CASSPAARFYNEQFF
CDR3 DNA: TGTGCCAGCAGCCCCGCAGCGAGGTTCTACAATGAGCAGTTCTTC

clone size: many
D gene: TRBD1
V gene: TRBV28
J gene: TRBJ1-1
CDR3 protein: CASSRRTGVNTEAFF
CDR3 DNA: TGTGCCAGCAGCCGCCGGACAGGAGTGAACACTGAAGCTTTCTTT

clone size: many
D gene: NA
V gene: TRBV5-6
J gene: TRBJ1-4
CDR3 protein: CASSFTRTADREKLFF
CDR3 DNA: TGTGCCAGCAGCTTTACAAGGACCGCCGACAGGGAAAAACTGTTTTTT

clone size: many
D gene: TRBD2
V gene: TRBV25-1
J gene: TRBJ2-3
CDR3 protein: CASSDSGTSLADTQYF
CDR3 DNA: TGTGCCAGCAGTGACTCCGGGACTAGCCTCGCAGATACGCAGTATTTT

clone size: NA
D gene: NA
V gene: TRBV11-3
J gene: TRBJ2-5
CDR3 protein: CASSLDPGTPGLETQYF
CDR3 DNA: TGTGCCAGCAGCTTAGATCCTGGGACTCCGGGCCTAGAGACCCAGTACTTC

clone size: many
D gene: NA
V gene: TRBV2
J gene: TRBJ1-1
CDR3 protein: CASRGAGTEAFF
CDR3 DNA: TGTGCCAGCAGGGGGGCCGGCACTGAAGCTTTCTTT

clone size: few
D gene: NA
V gene: TRBV28
J gene: TRBJ2-1
CDR3 protein: CASSLNRNNEQFF
CDR3 DNA: TGTGCCAGCAGTTTAAACAGGAACAATGAGCAGTTCTTC

clone size: many
D gene: TRBD2
V gene: TRBV12-3/TRBV12-4
J gene: TRBJ2-5
CDR3 protein: CASRLTSGSGETQYF
CDR3 DNA: TGTGCCAGCAGACTGACTAGCGGGAGTGGGGAGACCCAGTACTTC

clone size: many
D gene: TRBD1
V gene: TRBV28
J gene: TRBJ2-3
CDR3 protein: CASGTAPGQGADTQYF
CDR3 DNA: TGTGCCAGCGGTACTGCTCCGGGACAGGGGGCAGATACGCAGTATTTT

clone size: many
D gene: NA
V gene: TRBV18
J gene: TRBJ2-2
CDR3 protein: CASSPPGSTGELFF
CDR3 DNA: TGTGCCAGCTCACCACCGGGCTCCACCGGGGAGCTGTTTTTT

clone size: NA
D gene: TRBD2
V gene: TRBV4-1
J gene: TRBJ2-1
CDR3 protein: CASSQPTSGSPYNEQFF
CDR3 DNA: TGCGCCAGCAGCCAGCCGACTAGCGGGAGCCCCTACAATGAGCAGTTCTTC

clone size: NA
D gene: NA
V gene: TRBV10-1
J gene: TRBJ2-1
CDR3 protein: CASSESVLGAGNEQFF
CDR3 DNA: TGCGCCAGCAGTGAGTCGGTACTGGGCGCGGGGAATGAGCAGTTCTTC

clone size: few
D gene: NA
V gene: TRBV10-1
J gene: TRBJ2-1
CDR3 protein: CASSDGAPYNEQFF
CDR3 DNA: TGCGCCAGCAGTGACGGAGCCCCCTACAATGAGCAGTTCTTC

clone size: few
D gene: NA
V gene: TRBV6-1
J gene: TRBJ2-1
CDR3 protein: CASTQTGDAALTEQFF
CDR3 DNA: TGTGCCAGCACTCAAACGGGTGACGCGGCCTTAACTGAGCAGTTCTTC

clone size: NA
D gene: TRBD2
V gene: TRBV20-1
J gene: TRBJ2-1
CDR3 protein: CSADPGTSGYNEQFF
CDR3 DNA: TGCAGTGCTGACCCCGGGACTAGCGGCTACAATGAGCAGTTCTTC

clone size: few
D gene: TRBD1
V gene: TRBV6-1
J gene: TRBJ1-2
CDR3 protein: CASSTGAISGYTF
CDR3 DNA: TGTGCCAGCAGTACAGGGGCGATCTCTGGCTACACCTTC

clone size: NA
D gene: NA
V gene: TRBV5-1
J gene: TRBJ2-7
CDR3 protein: CASSQQESYEQYF
CDR3 DNA: TGCGCCAGCAGCCAACAGGAATCTTACGAGCAGTACTTC

clone size: many
D gene: TRBD1
V gene: TRBV6-2/TRBV6-3
J gene: TRBJ1-5
CDR3 protein: CASLQGVGQPQHF
CDR3 DNA: TGTGCCAGCTTACAGGGGGTGGGTCAGCCCCAGCATTTT

clone size: NA
D gene: NA
V gene: TRBV11-2
J gene: TRBJ2-3
CDR3 protein: CASSLLMSSTDTQYF
CDR3 DNA: TGTGCCAGCAGCTTATTAATGTCAAGCACAGATACGCAGTATTTT

clone size: NA
D gene: NA
V gene: TRBV19
J gene: TRBJ1-5
CDR3 protein: CASSNYGPSNQPQHF
CDR3 DNA: TGTGCCAGTAGTAACTACGGACCTAGCAATCAGCCCCAGCATTTT

clone size: many
D gene: TRBD1
V gene: TRBV7-2
J gene: TRBJ1-1
CDR3 protein: CASSLRQGLYTEAFF
CDR3 DNA: TGTGCCAGCAGCCTAAGACAGGGGTTGTACACTGAAGCTTTCTTT

clone size: NA
D gene: TRBD1
V gene: TRBV11-2
J gene: TRBJ1-3
CDR3 protein: CVSSFWGRGRGMDTIYF
CDR3 DNA: TGTGTCAGCAGCTTTTGGGGCAGGGGGCGCGGAATGGACACCATATATTTT

clone size: many
D gene: TRBD2
V gene: TRBV28
J gene: TRBJ2-7
CDR3 protein: CASRKAGGGSYEQYF
CDR3 DNA: TGTGCCAGCAGAAAAGCGGGAGGGGGCTCCTACGAGCAGTACTTC